Listed here is a single T cell receptor beta chain. Its antigen remains unidentified. This specimen belongs to a study of T cells after posttransplantation cyclophosphamide. Clones were read by immunoSEQ multiplex PCR, and TCRdb kept only the in-frame ones, dropping some. The table shows fewer than 40,000 clones, with around 90% occurring only once. Germline V gene data show CDR1 as MRHNA and CDR2 as SNTAGT. The CDR3 sequence is 17 residues long. V shed 0 bases and J shed 5 bases, with 19 bases lying between them. Study-level findings and limits: TRB overlap between skin or GI tissue T cells and blood was limited. Recipient CMV seropositivity and CMV reactivation strongly tracked TRB clonality. Donor-recipient repertoire similarity was low at 1-2 months, rising over year one.

The V gene is TRBV6-4, the J gene TRBJ2-5; D perhaps matches TRBD2 (6 bases). Input material: PBMCs. The receptor's source is a woman in her forties with a blood cancer, CMV-positive, and with a related stem cell donor. The CDR3 protein is CASSDSSGVRTWETQYF. DNA of the CDR3: TGTGCCAGCAGTGACTCTTCGGGGGTGCGGACGTGGGAGACCCAGTACTTC.